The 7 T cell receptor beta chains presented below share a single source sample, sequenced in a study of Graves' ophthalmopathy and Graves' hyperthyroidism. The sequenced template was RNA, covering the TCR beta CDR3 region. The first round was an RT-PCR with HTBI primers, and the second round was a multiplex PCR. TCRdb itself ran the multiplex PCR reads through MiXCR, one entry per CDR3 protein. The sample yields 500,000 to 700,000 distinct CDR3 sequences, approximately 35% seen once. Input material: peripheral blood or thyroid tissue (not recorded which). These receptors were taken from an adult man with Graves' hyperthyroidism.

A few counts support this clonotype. The CDR3 here is CASNDGGDSLMTYGYTF. In DNA form, the CDR3 reads TGTGCCAGCAACGACGGGGGGGACAGCCTCATGACCTATGGCTACACCTTC. The chain links TRBV6-6 to TRBJ1-2; TRBD1 matches 7 bases. CDR1 MNHNY and CDR2 SVGAGI come from the germline V gene (reference sequence). Trimming removed 7 bases from V and 4 bases from J; junction bases left unmatched: 18. The CDR3 runs 17 residues.

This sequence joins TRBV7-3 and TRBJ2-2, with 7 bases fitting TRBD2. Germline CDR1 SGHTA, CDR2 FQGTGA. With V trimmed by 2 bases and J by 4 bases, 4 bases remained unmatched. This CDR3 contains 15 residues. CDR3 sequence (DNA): TGTGCCAGCAGCTTACAGAGCGGGGTCACCGGGGAGCTGTTTTTT. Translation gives CASSLQSGVTGELFF.

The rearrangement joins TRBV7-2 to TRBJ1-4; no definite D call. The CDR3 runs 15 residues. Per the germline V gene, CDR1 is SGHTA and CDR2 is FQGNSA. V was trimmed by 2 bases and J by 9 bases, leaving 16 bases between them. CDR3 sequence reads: CASSLWWANRKKLFF. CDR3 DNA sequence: TGTGCCAGCAGCTTATGGTGGGCAAATAGGAAAAAACTGTTTTTT.

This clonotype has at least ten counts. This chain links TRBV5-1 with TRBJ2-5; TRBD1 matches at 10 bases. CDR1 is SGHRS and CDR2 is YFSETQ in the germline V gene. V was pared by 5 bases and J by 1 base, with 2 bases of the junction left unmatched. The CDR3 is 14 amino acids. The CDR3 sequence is CASRRDRGQETQYF. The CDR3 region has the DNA TGCGCCAGCAGAAGGGACAGGGGCCAAGAGACCCAGTACTTC.

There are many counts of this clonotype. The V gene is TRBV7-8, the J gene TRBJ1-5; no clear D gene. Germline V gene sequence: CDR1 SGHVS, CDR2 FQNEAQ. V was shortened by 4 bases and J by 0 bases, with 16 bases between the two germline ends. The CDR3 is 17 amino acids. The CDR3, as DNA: TGTGCCAGCAGCTACCAACCACGGCATTATAGCAATCAGCCCCAGCATTTT. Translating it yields CASSYQPRHYSNQPQHF.

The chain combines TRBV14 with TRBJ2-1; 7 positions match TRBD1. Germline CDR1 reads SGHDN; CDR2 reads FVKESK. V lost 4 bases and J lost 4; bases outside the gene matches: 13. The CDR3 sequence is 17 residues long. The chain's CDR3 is CASSLRTGRFGYNEQFF. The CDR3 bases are TGTGCCAGCAGCCTACGGACAGGCCGCTTCGGGTACAATGAGCAGTTCTTC.

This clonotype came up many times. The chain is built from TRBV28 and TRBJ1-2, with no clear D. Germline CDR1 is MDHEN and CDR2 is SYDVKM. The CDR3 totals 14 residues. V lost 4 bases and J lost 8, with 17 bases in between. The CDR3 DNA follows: TGTGCCAGCAGTTCTACCCCCGAGGCCCAGGGCTACACCTTC. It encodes CASSSTPEAQGYTF.